The next 8 T cell receptor beta chains were all read from a single sample in a study of cytomegalovirus exposure and HLA in healthy donors. The PCR ran on 60 Vbeta and 13 Jbeta primers. This table comes from immunoSEQ multiplex PCR, and its TCRdb copy is limited to in-frame clones, with some not included. The profile shows approximately 130,000 clones, 80% to 90% of them singletons. Input material: PBMCs. All receptors derive from a middle-aged woman in good health and CMV-seropositive.

The chain combines TRBV29-1 with TRBJ1-2, with 10 bases aligning to TRBD1. Trimming removed 3 bases from V and 2 bases from J; junction bases left unmatched: 0. In germline, CDR1 is SQVTM, CDR2 ANQGSEA. The CDR3 covers 13 residues. For the CDR3, the DNA is TGCAGCGTTGAGGGACAGGGGAACTATGGCTACACCTTC. Translation gives CSVEGQGNYGYTF.

This rearrangement joins TRBV28 to TRBJ2-2; TRBD2 matches 15 bases. The V gene end was trimmed by 5 bases and the J gene end by 4 bases; junction bases not matched to a gene: 8. The CDR3 covers 18 residues. Germline V gene lookup returns CDR1 MDHEN and CDR2 SYDVKM. CDR3 amino acids: CASSPRQGLAGGTGELFF. The CDR3, as DNA: TGTGCCAGCAGTCCCAGACAGGGACTAGCGGGGGGCACCGGGGAGCTGTTTTTT.

J is TRBJ1-2 and V is TRBV29-1, with a tentative D call TRBD1 (6 bases). The germline V gene encodes CDR1 SQVTM and CDR2 ANQGSEA. Trimming left V 2 bases short and J 7 bases short, with 11 bases between. CDR3 length equals 12 residues. CDR3 DNA: TGCAGCGTTGAAAGGCAGGACAGTGGCTACACCTTC. Protein: CSVERQDSGYTF.

In nucleotides, the CDR3 is TGTGCCAGCAGCTTAACGCCGAGACGGGGGGGATACAATGAGCAGTTCTTC. Translated: CASSLTPRRGGYNEQFF. J is TRBJ2-1 and V is TRBV7-3, with TRBD2 matching over 8 bases. The CDR3 contains 17 residues. With V trimmed by 0 bases and J by 4 bases, 8 bases remained unmatched. Germline values: CDR1 SGHTA, CDR2 FQGTGA.

This clone has only one observation. The chain joins TRBV7-9 to TRBJ2-1; 9 positions match TRBD2. CDR3 length: 16 amino acids. CDR1 and CDR2 (germline): SEHNR, FQNEAQ (reference sequence). V was pared by 8 bases and J by 0 bases, with 8 bases of the junction left unmatched. CDR3 DNA sequence: TGTGCCAGCTCTGGTCTAGCGGGGTACTCCTACAATGAGCAGTTCTTC. Translating gives CASSGLAGYSYNEQFF.

The J gene is TRBJ1-1, the V gene TRBV2; TRBD1 is a possible D gene (5 bases). This CDR3 has 13 amino acids. Trimming left V 8 bases short and J 7 bases short, with 17 bases between. Germline CDR1 is SNHLY and CDR2 is FYNNEI. The CDR3 spells CASRGWGANEAFF. CDR3 DNA sequence: TGTGCCAGCCGGGGGTGGGGTGCCAATGAAGCTTTCTTT.

This CDR3 is CASSPLGPGQGLQSSSYEQYF. Here the CDR3 DNA reads TGTGCCAGCTCACCACTCGGACCGGGACAGGGCCTTCAATCGAGCTCCTACGAGCAGTACTTC. The V and J genes are TRBV18 and TRBJ2-5, with 9 nucleotides matching TRBD1. The J call may be incorrect, as the DNA end agrees better with TRBJ2-7. The CDR3 is 21 residues long. Germline-derived CDR1 and CDR2 are KGHSH and LQKENI.

The J gene is TRBJ1-1, the V gene TRBV5-1; TRBD1 matches at 7 bases. The CDR3 covers 14 residues. The germline gives CDR1 SGHRS, CDR2 YFSETQ. With V trimmed by 2 bases and J by 3 bases, 4 bases remained unmatched. The CDR3 DNA reads as TGCGCCAGCAGCTTACAGGGGTTGGACACTGAAGCTTTCTTT. Amino acids: CASSLQGLDTEAFF.